This T cell receptor (beta chain) was identified during a study of OX40 agonist ivuxolimab in advanced cancers. Regarding the study as a whole: In a subset of nonresponders, normalized T-cell clonal expansion was also low. In general, CD8+ T cells held more expanded clones than CD4+ did, on average. Both blood CD4+ and CD8+ T cells showed clonal growth by week 6 at 0.1 to 3.0 mg/kg.

With baseline, cycle 4 day 1, and cycle 7 day 1 as timepoints, blood was sampled. With respect to this clone: As yet, its antigen is unknown.

Germline V gene sequence: CDR1 LNHNV, CDR2 YYDKDF (reference sequence). V was trimmed by 5 bases and J by 1 base, leaving 16 bases between them. The CDR3 totals 16 residues. Libraries were prepared by immunoSEQ multiplex PCR; TCRdb keeps only in-frame clonotypes and omits some of them. Of approximately 70,000 clones listed, about 91% were seen once; the top ten hold 2% to 2.5%. This receptor was obtained from an adult with an advanced solid tumor such as melanoma, head and neck, liver or kidney cancer. Sequences were derived from CD4+ or CD8+ T cells sorted from blood, sampled in a trial of the OX40 agonist ivuxolimab. The genes are TRBV15 and TRBJ2-3; D may be TRBD1 or TRBD2 (5 bases each). The CDR3 is CATSVGVAVGTDTQYF. The CDR3 DNA reads TGTGCCACCAGCGTGGGGGTGGCGGTTGGCACAGATACGCAGTATTTT. Based on the CDR3 plus reference TRBV15 and TRBJ2-3, the full variable domain is DAMVIQNPRYQVTQFGKPVTLSCSQTLNHNVMYWYQQKSSQAPKLLFHYYDKDFNNEADTPDNFQSRRPNTSFCFLDIRSPGLGDTAMYLCATSVGVAVGTDTQYFGPGTRLTVL.